This TCR beta chain was captured by sequencing in a study of blood T cell repertoires in COVID-19. Study-wide background: From the United States, Italy and Spain came samples of acute and convalescent COVID-19.

Sequencing used immunoSEQ multiplex PCR; TCRdb keeps in-frame clones, though not all of them. The data hold approximately 190,000 clones, with 80% to 90% observed a single time. Trimming stripped 4 bases from V and 4 bases from J, with 11 bases between. The CDR3 covers 15 residues. CDR1 MDHEN and CDR2 SYDVKM come from the germline V gene. The sequence was obtained from a woman between 65 and 79 years old with active or convalescent COVID-19. Sequencing was done on a sample of peripheral blood. The gene calls are TRBV28 and TRBJ1-6, with D possibly being TRBD1 (6 bases). The CDR3 bases are TGTGCCAGCAGTTCAACGGACAGTTATAATTCACCCCTCCACTTT. Translating gives CASSSTDSYNSPLHF.